This T cell receptor (beta chain) was observed in a study of shared clonotypes between healthy human individuals. CDR1 SGDLS and CDR2 YYNGEE come from the germline V gene. The CDR3 is made up of 14 amino acids. Trimming stripped 0 bases from V and 2 bases from J, with 8 bases between. Sequencing was performed with immunoSEQ multiplex PCR; in TCRdb, only in-frame clones are kept and a portion is missing. The data contain 1 million to 1.2 million clones, 60% to 85% of them singletons. The rearrangement joins TRBV9 to TRBJ1-2; no definite D call. This TCR was recovered from a man between 18 and 29 years old in good health. Some clones in this sample may be carry-over from other donors' samples. The sample comprised memory CD4+ T cells from PBMCs. The subset here: CD45RA-negative fraction. The CDR3 bases are TGTGCCAGCAGCGTAGCTGAACGGAACTATGGCTACACCTTC. This encodes CASSVAERNYGYTF.